This TCR beta chain emerged from a study of cytomegalovirus exposure and HLA in healthy donors. Whole-study context: Among the approximately 400 genotyped donors, around 85% were placed in the Caucasian-associated ancestry cluster. Study-level results: There were a few CMV-associated chains whose specificity for CMV antigens was confirmed in vitro. Sequencing depth roughly uniform across donors was assumed in presence/absence analyses.

Germline V gene data show CDR1 as MNHNS and CDR2 as SASEGT. The CDR3 length is 15 residues. V lost 2 bases to trimming and J lost 1 base, with 12 bases between them. A multiplex PCR was run with 60 Vbeta primers and 13 Jbeta primers. Repertoires were generated with immunoSEQ multiplex PCR, while TCRdb's copy carries only in-frame clones and drops some. The repertoire has over 150,000 clones, 77% of them found once; the top ten carry roughly 3.7%. Points on this clone: No antigen is known for it.

The V call is TRBV6-1, the J call TRBJ2-7, with D tentatively TRBD1 (6 bases). The TCR originated in a woman aged 55 to 70 in good health and CMV-seropositive. The sample comprised PBMCs. As DNA, the CDR3 is TGTGCCAGCAGTGAAAGGACAGCTTTTTCCTACGAGCAGTACTTC. Protein sequence: CASSERTAFSYEQYF.